Each of the 27 T cell receptor beta chains below was sequenced from the same sample in a study of control samples from healthy donors and cancer patients. Here immunoSEQ multiplex PCR was the method, and the copy in TCRdb shows in-frame clones only, minus some. The table shows about 130,000 clones, with approximately 90% occurring only once. The sample comprised blood. All receptors derive from a man in his late teens or twenties in good health.

The CDR3 region has the DNA TGTGCCAGCAGTAGTGGAGACAGCCGATACTACGAGCAGTACGTC. Amino acids: CASSSGDSRYYEQYV. The V call is TRBV28, the J call TRBJ2-7; D is possibly TRBD1 (5 bases). Germline V gene sequence: CDR1 MDHEN, CDR2 SYDVKM. CDR3 length equals 15 residues. Trimming removed 5 bases at V and 3 bases at J, with 17 bases between.

This chain joins TRBV2 and TRBJ1-2, with TRBD1 as a possible D gene (5 bases). The V and J ends lost 3 bases and 2 bases respectively, with 10 bases between them. Germline assignment: CDR1 SNHLY and CDR2 FYNNEI. This CDR3 is 14 amino acids long. The CDR3 DNA is TGTGCCAGCAGTGACGGGCAGGGAAACTATGGCTACACCTTC. It is translated as CASSDGQGNYGYTF.

The chain joins TRBV19 to TRBJ2-1; 10 bases line up with TRBD1. This CDR3 is built from 18 residues. Per germline, CDR1 LNHDA and CDR2 SQIVND (reference sequence). After removal of 5 bases from V and 0 bases from J, the junction contained 10 bases not matched to a gene. The CDR3 nucleotides are TGTGCCAGTAGTCCCTGGGACAGGGGTTTTAGCTCCTACAATGAGCAGTTCTTC. It is translated as CASSPWDRGFSSYNEQFF.

The chain joins TRBV4-1 to TRBJ2-3, with 11 bases fitting TRBD2. This CDR3 is 16 amino acids long. V shed 1 base, J shed 1 base, and the junction held 1 base outside the gene matches. The germline V gene has CDR1 MGHRA and CDR2 YSYEKL. The chain's CDR3 is CASSQVSGGGTDTQYF. In DNA, the CDR3 is TGCGCCAGCAGCCAAGTTAGCGGGGGGGGCACAGATACGCAGTATTTT.

The chain carries TRBV27 and TRBJ1-5, with TRBD1 matching over 9 bases. The trim removed 10 bases at V and 0 bases at J, leaving 4 bases unmatched. The CDR3 sequence is 14 residues long. From germline, CDR1 is MNHEY and CDR2 SMNVEV (reference sequence). The CDR3 sequence is CATGTGNSNQPQHF. The CDR3 coding sequence is TGTGCCACGGGGACAGGGAATAGCAATCAGCCCCAGCATTTT.

V and J are TRBV29-1 and TRBJ1-2; D remains unclear. This CDR3 has 13 residues. The V gene lost 7 bases and the J gene lost 6 bases, with 18 bases spanning the gap. Germline V gene sequence: CDR1 SQVTM, CDR2 ANQGSEA. The CDR3 DNA follows: TGCAGCGCCCAACCCCCAGTGGCGGATGGCTACACCTTC. Protein product: CSAQPPVADGYTF. Full variable domain (remainder filled in from reference TRBV29-1 and TRBJ1-2): SAVISQKPSRDICQRGTSLTIQCQVDSQVTMMFWYRQQPGQSLTLIATANQGSEATYESGFVIDKFPISRPNLTFSTLTVSNMSPEDSSIYLCSAQPPVADGYTFGSGTRLTVV.

The V call is TRBV2, the J call TRBJ1-5; D is possibly TRBD1 (5 bases). Trimming stripped 7 bases from V and 6 bases from J, with 13 bases between. This CDR3 is built from 13 residues. Germline V CDR1 and CDR2: SNHLY, FYNNEI. As DNA, the CDR3 is TGTGCCAGCACGGACGATGGGGGTCAGCCCCAGCATTTT. This sequence encodes CASTDDGGQPQHF.

This clone appeared a single time. The gene calls are TRBV29-1 and TRBJ1-1, with D possibly matching TRBD1 (5 bases). Trimming stripped 2 bases from V and 2 bases from J, with 18 bases between. From germline, CDR1 is SQVTM and CDR2 ANQGSEA. CDR3 size: 16 residues. CDR3 protein: CSVEHPTGGPNTEAFF. CDR3 DNA: TGCAGCGTTGAACACCCTACAGGCGGACCAAACACTGAAGCTTTCTTT.

The chain employs TRBV5-6 and TRBJ1-5; D might be TRBD1 (5 bases). The CDR3 spans 14 residues. The germline V gene has CDR1 SGHDT and CDR2 YYEEEE. The V and J ends lost 4 bases and 7 bases respectively, with 15 bases between them. The chain's CDR3 is CASSQDGGWQPQHF. As DNA, the CDR3 is TGTGCCAGCAGCCAGGACGGGGGGTGGCAGCCCCAGCATTTT.

Details on this clone: The junction differs from germline at one of its ends, possibly a read error. This chain connects TRBV14 to TRBJ1-4; D call uncertain. CDR1 and CDR2 (germline): SGHDN, FVKESK. The CDR3 has 16 residues. DNA for the CDR3: TGTGCCAGCAGCCAAGGGCAGGCTCCGGGCCGTGAAGAACTGTTTTTT. This sequence encodes CASSQGQAPGREELFF.

V usage is TRBV6-5 and J usage is TRBJ2-2; no reliable D call. Germline V lookup: CDR1 MNHEY, CDR2 SVGAGI. V was pared by 1 base and J by 8 bases, with 11 bases between. The CDR3 totals 14 residues. The CDR3 nucleotides are TGTGCCAGCAGTTACTTCCAGGTCGGGGGGGAGCTGTTTTTT. Translating it yields CASSYFQVGGELFF.

The chain combines TRBV2 with TRBJ1-2; D ambiguous. Deletions cut 5 bases from V and 3 bases from J, with 22 bases between. CDR3 length equals 17 residues. The germline gives CDR1 SNHLY, CDR2 FYNNEI. This CDR3 is CASSKGLLGHPDYGYTF. The DNA for the CDR3 is TGTGCCAGCAGTAAAGGCCTCCTCGGCCATCCTGACTATGGCTACACCTTC.

This sequence joins TRBV28 and TRBJ2-4; 11 bases fit TRBD1. Germline V CDR1 and CDR2: MDHEN, SYDVKM. The V segment lost 2 bases and the J segment 7 bases; nucleotides outside the gene matches: 4. This CDR3 region has 15 residues. CDR3 sequence (DNA): TGTGCCAGCAGTTTAGGACAGGGGGCGCGGAACATTCAGTACTTC. Amino acid sequence: CASSLGQGARNIQYF.

The V call is TRBV5-1, the J call TRBJ1-4; 8 positions match TRBD1. Per the germline V gene, CDR1 is SGHRS and CDR2 is YFSETQ. CDR3 length equals 18 residues. V gave up 0 bases and J gave up 0 bases; unmatched junction bases: 7. The CDR3 coding sequence is TGCGCCAGCAGCTTGGCCGGGGGGACAGGAACAACTAATGAAAAACTGTTTTTT. It specifies CASSLAGGTGTTNEKLFF.

The CDR3 DNA is TGCAGTGCTAGTCGGGCAGAATTAGCCAAAAACATTCAGTACTTC. Translating it yields CSASRAELAKNIQYF. The gene calls are TRBV20-1 and TRBJ2-4, with D uncertain. CDR3 length: 15 amino acids. Germline V gives CDR1 DFQATT, CDR2 SNEGSKA (reference sequence). V was clipped by 3 bases and J by 0 bases, with 12 bases between them.

The count of this clone is one. The chain employs TRBV4-1 and TRBJ2-2; TRBD1 or TRBD2 may be the D gene (6 bases each). Germline V gene sequence: CDR1 MGHRA, CDR2 YSYEKL. V was trimmed by 1 base and J by 4 bases, leaving 16 bases between them. The CDR3 spans 17 residues. The CDR3 region is CASSQGGARGGTGELFF. The CDR3 DNA reads TGCGCCAGCAGCCAAGGTGGGGCCAGGGGAGGCACCGGGGAGCTGTTTTTT.

The chain combines TRBV28 with TRBJ2-7; 10 nucleotides match TRBD1. This CDR3 region has 18 residues. V dropped 5 bases and J dropped 5; count of bases not matched to a gene: 18. Germline V gene data show CDR1 as MDHEN and CDR2 as SYDVKM. This CDR3 is CASSLRFATGGKGDEQYF. CDR3 sequence (DNA): TGTGCCAGCAGTCTACGGTTCGCGACAGGGGGCAAGGGAGACGAGCAGTACTTC.

The chain couples TRBV10-1 to TRBJ2-6; D ambiguous. Germline assignment: CDR1 WNHNN and CDR2 SYGVQD (reference sequence). The CDR3 consists of 15 residues. Between the trimmed V and J ends, which lost 6 bases and 4 bases, there was a span of 13 bases. Written as DNA, the CDR3 is TGCGCCAGCAGGATCTCTTCGGAGGGGGCCAACGTCCTGACTTTC. It is translated as CASRISSEGANVLTF.

CDR3 in amino acids: CASSDRDGSYNEQFF. Written as DNA, the CDR3 is TGTGCCAGCAGCGACCGGGACGGCTCCTACAATGAGCAGTTCTTC. The V gene is TRBV13, the J gene TRBJ2-1; D assignment may be TRBD1 or TRBD2 (5 bases each). Trimming pared 5 bases from V and 0 bases from J, leaving 11 bases between. This CDR3 spans 15 amino acids. Germline V gene lookup returns CDR1 PRHDT and CDR2 FYEKMQ (reference sequence).

CDR3: CASSIVTETYSNQPQHF. The CDR3 DNA sequence: TGTGCCAGTAGTATAGTGACAGAGACTTATAGCAATCAGCCCCAGCATTTT. The chain has TRBV19 and TRBJ1-5, with D possibly being TRBD1 (5 bases). V dropped 1 base and J dropped 0 bases, with 13 bases sitting between them. CDR3 size: 17 residues. Per germline, CDR1 LNHDA and CDR2 SQIVND (reference sequence).

CDR3 region: CASGRYWGNTF. The CDR3 bases are TGTGCTAGTGGTCGTTACTGGGGTAACACCTTC. This chain uses TRBV12-5 with TRBJ1-2; D gene unclear. Germline CDR1 and CDR2: LGHNT and FRNRAP. V lost 5 bases and J 12 bases, leaving 13 bases between the germline ends. This CDR3 has 11 amino acids.

The V gene is TRBV4-3, the J gene TRBJ1-1; no definite D call. CDR1 is LGHNA and CDR2 is YSLEER in the germline V gene. This CDR3 contains 13 residues. With 1 base removed from V and 1 base from J, the gap between germline ends came to 4 bases. CDR3 nucleotide sequence: TGCGCCAGCAGCCAAGCGGGGAACACTGAAGCTTTCTTT. Translating gives CASSQAGNTEAFF.

This clone was counted only a few times. The chain is built from TRBV7-2 and TRBJ2-6, with D unresolved. This CDR3 has 15 residues. Germline lookup yields CDR1 SGHTA and CDR2 FQGNSA. V lost 5 bases to trimming and J lost 0 bases, with 8 bases between them. CDR3 protein: CASSLALSGANVLTF. CDR3 DNA sequence: TGTGCCAGCAGCCTTGCGCTCTCTGGGGCCAACGTCCTGACTTTC.

CDR3 loop: CASSLTVNNEQFF. The CDR3 region has the DNA TGTGCCAGCAGCTTAACGGTCAACAATGAGCAGTTCTTC. The V call is TRBV7-3, the J call TRBJ2-1; no definite D call. Germline V gene sequence: CDR1 SGHTA, CDR2 FQGTGA. V shed 0 bases and J shed 5 bases, with 5 bases lying between them. CDR3 length: 13 residues.

This rearrangement joins TRBV4-3 to TRBJ2-2; D perhaps matches TRBD2 (5 bases). From germline, CDR1 is LGHNA and CDR2 YSLEER. The CDR3 extends over 15 amino acids. Trimming left V 0 bases short and J 7 bases short, with 12 bases between. CDR3 nucleotides: TGCGCCAGCAGCCAAGATATACGAGGGTTCGGGGAGCTGTTTTTT. This encodes CASSQDIRGFGELFF.

The CDR3 DNA is TGCGCCAGCGGGATCGGGACTCTGGGGACTGAAGCTTTCTTT. It specifies CASGIGTLGTEAFF. J is TRBJ1-1 and V is TRBV5-1; D perhaps matches TRBD1 (5 bases). Trimming cost V 7 bases and J 5 bases, with 18 bases left between them. The germline gives CDR1 SGHRS, CDR2 YFSETQ. This CDR3 comprises 14 residues.

The chain joins TRBV10-2 to TRBJ2-7; 9 bases align to TRBD1. Trimming removed 6 bases from V and 5 bases from J; junction bases left unmatched: 11. This CDR3 has 15 residues. Per germline, CDR1 WSHSY and CDR2 SAAADI. The CDR3 coding sequence is TGCGCCAGCAGCCACTCGGGACAGGGTGGCAACGAGCAGTACTTC. The encoded protein is CASSHSGQGGNEQYF.